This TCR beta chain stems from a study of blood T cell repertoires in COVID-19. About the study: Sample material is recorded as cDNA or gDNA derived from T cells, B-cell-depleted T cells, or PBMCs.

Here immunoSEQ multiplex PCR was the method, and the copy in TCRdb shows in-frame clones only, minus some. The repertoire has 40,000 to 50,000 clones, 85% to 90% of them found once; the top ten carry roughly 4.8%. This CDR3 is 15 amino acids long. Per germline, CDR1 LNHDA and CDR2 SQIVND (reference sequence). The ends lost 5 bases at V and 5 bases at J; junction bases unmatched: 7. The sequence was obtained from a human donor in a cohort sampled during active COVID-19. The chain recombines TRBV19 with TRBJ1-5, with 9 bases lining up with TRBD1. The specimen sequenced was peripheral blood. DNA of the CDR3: TGTGCCAGTAGTCGAATTACAGGGGGCGATCAGCCCCAGCATTTT. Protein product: CASSRITGGDQPQHF.